Sequencing of this T cell receptor (beta chain) was carried out in a study of T-cell memory formation after mild COVID-19. From the 5' RACE reads, TCRdb called clonotypes with MiXCR, one entry per CDR3 protein. The profile shows approximately 570,000 distinct CDR3 sequences, 15% to 20% of them singletons. CDR1 is KGHDR and CDR2 is SFDVKD in the germline V gene. J was trimmed by 6 bases and V by 5 bases; bases with no gene match: 2. CDR3 length: 13 residues. Study-wide results and limits: Contracting CD4+ clones sat mainly in CM and EM; CD8+ in EMRA. Second-wave clones reaching peak frequency on day 37 lacked confirmed SARS-CoV-2 specificity. Pre-infection memory held some responding clones, suggesting pre-existing cross-reactive T cells responded.

Turning to this clonotype: Its cognate antigen is unknown.

This rearrangement joins TRBV24-1 to TRBJ2-3; 9 bases align to TRBD1. The sequencing input was PBMCs or a T cell subset sorted from them (not recorded which). The TCR originated in an adult woman who had mild COVID-19 (a few samples of this study predate the infection). Cell type and time point are not known. CDR3 in DNA: TGTGCCACCAGTGGGACAGGGGCCGATACGCAGTATTTT. Translation gives CATSGTGADTQYF.